These 11 T cell receptor beta chains came from one sample sequenced in a study of vaccination and CD4 T cells after COVID-19. Their antigens remain unidentified. Treatment meaning: roughly 10-day PBMC culture with coronavirus spike peptide pools or control peptides (ViraFEST assay). These CD4+ T cells came from an unexposed donor, sampled before the COVID-19 pandemic (2011-2018). With the Oncomine TCR Beta short-read assay, DNA from cultured CD4+ T cells was sequenced. Scientists extracted genomic DNA from CD4+ T cells grown in culture. One entry per CDR3 protein results from TCRdb running MiXCR on the PCR reads. Of thousands of distinct CDR3 sequences in the sample, around 30% were seen once. Sequenced input: CD4+ T cells from blood, cultured in vitro. Source of these receptors: a human donor in good health.

The chain combines TRBV10-3 with TRBJ1-2; the D is unclear. The CDR3 is made up of 16 amino acids. The V gene's germline CDR1 is ENHRY and CDR2 SYGVKD. V lost 10 bases and J lost 7, with 28 bases in between. In DNA, the CDR3 is TGTGCCAGAAGAACTCACGACGGGAGTACGTCCGGTGGCTACACCTTC. Translation: CARRTHDGSTSGGYTF.

The V gene is TRBV5-4, the J gene TRBJ2-5; 13 bases map to TRBD2. This CDR3 spans 16 amino acids. Unmatched junction bases numbered 5, after V lost 4 bases and J lost 2 bases. Germline CDR1 SGHNT, CDR2 YYREEE (reference sequence). The CDR3 DNA reads as TGTGCCAGCAGCCTCGGGACTAGCGGGGATCAAGAGACCCAGTACTTC. Its translation is CASSLGTSGDQETQYF.

The gene calls are TRBV5-1 and TRBJ2-5; possibly TRBD2 for D (5 bases). The CDR3 is made up of 12 amino acids. Germline V gene lookup returns CDR1 SGHRS and CDR2 YFSETQ. V shed 5 bases and J shed 4 bases, with 9 bases lying between them. In DNA form, the CDR3 reads TGCGCCAGCAGATCAGGAGGAGAGACCCAGTACTTC. Translation gives CASRSGGETQYF.

The chain recombines TRBV7-2 with TRBJ2-6, with TRBD2 matching 9 bases. The germline V gene has CDR1 SGHTA and CDR2 FQGNSA. CDR3 length: 17 residues. Trimming took 2 bases from V and 4 from J; bases not matched to a gene: 6. The CDR3 DNA sequence: TGTGCCAGCAGCTTACACCTAGCGGGAACGGGGGCCAACGTCCTGACTTTC. Translating it yields CASSLHLAGTGANVLTF.

This clonotype was seen a few times. The genes are TRBV5-8 and TRBJ1-2; perhaps TRBD1 as D (6 bases). The ends were cut back, 0 bases at V and 0 bases at J, with 9 bases in the middle. This CDR3 spans 15 amino acids. Germline V gene lookup returns CDR1 SGHTS and CDR2 YDEGEE. The CDR3 DNA sequence: TGTGCCAGCAGCTTGGTTGGGGGCTCTAACTATGGCTACACCTTC. This encodes CASSLVGGSNYGYTF.

In its sample, this clonotype was seen a few times. J is TRBJ1-1 and V is TRBV7-2; D not certain. Between the trimmed V and J ends, which lost 5 bases and 5 bases, there was a span of 15 bases. The CDR3 is 14 amino acids. Germline CDR1 reads SGHTA; CDR2 reads FQGNSA. CDR3 amino acids: CASSPRSGRTEAFF. The CDR3 DNA follows: TGTGCCAGCAGCCCCCGGAGCGGGCGGACTGAAGCTTTCTTT.

The chain has TRBV27 and TRBJ2-7; 10 bases are a match to TRBD1. The germline V gene encodes CDR1 MNHEY and CDR2 SMNVEV (reference sequence). Trimming at V came to 3 bases and at J to 5 bases, leaving 13 bases not matched to a gene. The CDR3 extends over 17 amino acids. The CDR3 nucleotides are TGTGCCAGCAGTTTTATTTTGGGGGACAGGGGTTCCCACGAGCAGTACTTC. This sequence encodes CASSFILGDRGSHEQYF.

The chain links TRBV7-6 to TRBJ1-3; no firm D call. Germline-derived CDR1 and CDR2 are SGHVS and FNYEAQ. Trimming shortened V by 4 bases and J by 1 base, and 11 bases separated the two germline ends. This CDR3 spans 15 amino acids. The DNA of the CDR3 is TGTGCCAGCAGCTACCAGAGGGCGTCTGGAAACACCATATATTTT. Translation gives CASSYQRASGNTIYF.

Only one count was recorded for this clonotype. The chain recombines TRBV6-5 with TRBJ2-1, with 7 bases lining up with TRBD1. This CDR3 contains 16 residues. In germline, CDR1 is MNHEY, CDR2 SVGAGI. The V and J ends lost 4 bases and 7 bases, in that order; junction bases with no gene match: 13. The CDR3 is CASSFLGRGIGNEQFF. The CDR3 DNA reads as TGTGCCAGCAGTTTCTTGGGCAGGGGGATTGGAAATGAGCAGTTCTTC.

This chain uses TRBV6-5 with TRBJ2-1; the match to TRBD2 covers 7 bases. Looked up from germline, CDR1 is MNHEY and CDR2 is SVGAGI. The CDR3 loop spans 16 amino acids. Losses at the gene ends were 4 bases for V and 3 bases for J; bases not matched to a gene: 9. Here the CDR3 DNA reads TGTGCCAGCAGTTGGGAGGGTTCTAGCGGCTACAATGAGCAGTTCTTC. It is translated as CASSWEGSSGYNEQFF.

The chain employs TRBV10-3 and TRBJ2-3; no definite D call. The germline V gene encodes CDR1 ENHRY and CDR2 SYGVKD. The length of the CDR3 is 14 residues. V lost 5 bases and J lost 4, with 13 bases in between. The CDR3 DNA follows: TGTGCCATCAGTTCCAGTGGAGTCCCAGATACGCAGTATTTT. Its protein product is CAISSSGVPDTQYF.